Listed below are T cell receptor beta chains from one sample, sequenced in a study of cytomegalovirus exposure and HLA in healthy donors. Profiled with immunoSEQ multiplex PCR; TCRdb holds only in-frame clones, not every one. Of about 140,000 clones in the sample, approximately 79% were seen once. The material sequenced was PBMCs. These receptors were taken from a man between 35 and 55 years old in good health and CMV-seropositive. CDR3s leave out the opening cysteine and the closing phenylalanine or tryptophan. Fields, in order: clone size, V gene, J gene, CDR3 protein. Rows give clone size only sometimes, using once, few, many, or a class for an expanded clone.

abundance: .; v_gene: TRBV19; j_gene: TRBJ2-7; CDR3aa: ASSNLDLAGAYEQY
abundance: .; v_gene: TRBV5-1; j_gene: TRBJ2-7; CDR3aa: ASRGGYRDGAGYEQY
abundance: .; v_gene: TRBV5-1; j_gene: TRBJ1-2; CDR3aa: ASSFGTGVGYT
abundance: .; v_gene: TRBV6-1; j_gene: TRBJ1-1; CDR3aa: ASRTGGRPEAF
abundance: .; v_gene: TRBV7-9; j_gene: TRBJ2-1; CDR3aa: SSSSRTGTAYNEQF
abundance: once; v_gene: TRBV7-9; j_gene: TRBJ2-7; CDR3aa: ASSYPGHSYEQY
abundance: .; v_gene: TRBV6-1; j_gene: TRBJ1-3; CDR3aa: ASSQTGAGNTIY
abundance: .; v_gene: TRBV4-2; j_gene: TRBJ2-3; CDR3aa: ASSQDRRARATGSQY
abundance: .; v_gene: TRBV7-9; j_gene: TRBJ2-5; CDR3aa: ASSFYAGTGSETQY
abundance: .; v_gene: TRBV30; j_gene: TRBJ2-7; CDR3aa: AWSGTAPDEQN
abundance: .; v_gene: TRBV30; j_gene: TRBJ2-7; CDR3aa: AWETGTGLSYEQY
abundance: .; v_gene: TRBV11-2; j_gene: .; CDR3aa: ASSLEASARPYEQY
abundance: once; v_gene: TRBV7-6; j_gene: TRBJ1-2; CDR3aa: ASSLGRFGRQGDPEGYT
abundance: .; v_gene: TRBV5-8; j_gene: TRBJ1-5; CDR3aa: ASSEGQRNQPQH
abundance: medium-sized; v_gene: TRBV19; j_gene: TRBJ2-7; CDR3aa: ASSIDLDLRREQY